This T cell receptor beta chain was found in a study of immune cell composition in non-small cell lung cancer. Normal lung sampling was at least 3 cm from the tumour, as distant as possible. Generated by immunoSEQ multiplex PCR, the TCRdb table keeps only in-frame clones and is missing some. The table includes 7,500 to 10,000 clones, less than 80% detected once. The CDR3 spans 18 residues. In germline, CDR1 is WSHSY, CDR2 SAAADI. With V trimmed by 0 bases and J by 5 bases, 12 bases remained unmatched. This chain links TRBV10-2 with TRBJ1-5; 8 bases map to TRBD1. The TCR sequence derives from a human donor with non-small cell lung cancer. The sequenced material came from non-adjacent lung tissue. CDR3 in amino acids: CASSESPKQGVTDQPQHF. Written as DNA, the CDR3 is TGCGCCAGCAGTGAGTCGCCCAAACAGGGGGTCACGGATCAGCCCCAGCATTTT.